This TCR beta chain derives from a study of cytomegalovirus exposure and HLA in healthy donors. Primers for the PCR totalled 60 Vbeta and 13 Jbeta. Measured with immunoSEQ multiplex PCR; TCRdb has only the in-frame clones, and not every one. Here the sample spans over 150,000 clones, roughly 84% being singletons. CDR3 length equals 16 residues. V lost 0 bases, J lost 6 bases, and 16 bases lay in between. From germline, CDR1 is LGHNA and CDR2 YNFKEQ. For this clone: The antigen remains unidentified.

Overall study findings and caveats: Exclusion as indistinguishable affected some V segments, including TRBV6-2 and TRBV6-3. Across HLA loci, a later analysis found differing TCR association rates, with DRB1 most and HLA-C fewest.

This chain connects TRBV4-2 to TRBJ2-3; tentative D call: TRBD2 (5 bases). The sequenced sample consisted of PBMCs. This clonotype was sampled from a boy between 2 and 15 years old in good health and CMV-seronegative. The CDR3, as DNA: TGTGCCAGCAGCCAAGATCGCGGGCTTTCGAGCGATACGCAGTATTTT. Translating gives CASSQDRGLSSDTQYF.